This TCR beta chain comes out of a study of early T cells in non-severe SARS-CoV-2 infection. Study at large: The sequenced material was bulk RNA from unsorted whole blood, and its chains were unpaired. Study-wide results and caveats: Matching with VDJdb favored anti-spike CD8 responses (missing private and CD4 specificities).

Germline lookup yields CDR1 DFQATT and CDR2 SNEGSKA (reference sequence). The V gene end was trimmed by 4 bases and the J gene end by 6 bases; junction bases not matched to a gene: 4. The CDR3 loop spans 12 amino acids. Attachment of unique molecular identifiers to individual cDNA molecules was performed. TCRdb reprocessed the 5' RACE reads with MiXCR, giving one entry per CDR3 protein. The table has tens of thousands of distinct CDR3 sequences, roughly 10% seen once. This clonotype was seen more than once but under ten times. Its antigen remains unidentified. This clonotype originated in an adult who was a healthcare worker with PCR-confirmed SARS-CoV-2 infection or an uninfected control (not recorded which). The sample comprised whole blood. This chain joins TRBV20-1 and TRBJ1-1; 8 nucleotides agree with TRBD1. DNA for the CDR3: TGCAGTGCTACCGGGACAGGTGCTGAAGCTTTCTTT. Translating gives CSATGTGAEAFF.